This record concerns one T cell receptor beta chain sequence. Its antigen is still unknown. The sample belongs to a study of T cell responses to AZD1222 COVID-19 vaccine. General observations from the study: Breadth and depth of Spike-specific TCRs rose after two AZD1222 doses. Mostly white British, mostly female donors; authors suggested clonal diversity may be underestimated.

The CDR3 is made up of 13 amino acids. Trimming stripped 7 bases from V and 4 bases from J, with 14 bases between. Sequencing was performed with immunoSEQ multiplex PCR; in TCRdb, only in-frame clones are kept and a portion is missing. Of more than 100,000 clones in the sample, about nine tenths were seen once. The sequence came from an adult in good health. Here the sequenced sample was peripheral blood, taken on day 0 of AZD1222 vaccination. This chain connects TRBV12-3 or TRBV12-4 to TRBJ2-7; possible D gene TRBD1, 6 bases. The CDR3 nucleotides are TGTGCCAGCACGAGAAGGGGGAATTACGAGCAGTACTTC. It specifies CASTRRGNYEQYF.